These T cell receptor beta chains were read from a single sample in a study of cytomegalovirus exposure and HLA in healthy donors. Assay: immunoSEQ multiplex PCR; the TCRdb copy retains only in-frame clones and omits some. The sample comprises about 160,000 clones, 75% to 90% of which are singletons, and around 2.3% rests with the top ten. Sequenced input: PBMCs. These receptors were collected from a woman under 30 in good health and CMV-seronegative. The CDR3 runs from the conserved cysteine through the conserved F or W. The D gene is left open where the match is weak. Some rows mark clone size as missing; the rest say once, few, many or name a class of expanded clone.

cdr3_nt	cdr3_aa	clone_size	d_call	j_call	v_call
TGTGCCAGCAGTTTATCTTCAGGGCAGGTTAGCTACGAGCAGTACTTC	CASSLSSGQVSYEQYF	NA	NA	TRBJ2-7	TRBV27
TGTGCCAGCAGTTTCAGGGGTGTACCAGGTGAGCAGTTCTTC	CASSFRGVPGEQFF	NA	NA	TRBJ2-1	TRBV27
TGTGCCAGCAGCAAAGGGACAGGTGGAACTGAAGCTTTCTTT	CASSKGTGGTEAFF	few	NA	TRBJ1-1	TRBV21-1
TGTGCCAGCAGCTTGGGGCCCGGGACAGGGAGTATCGGTGCTTTCTTT	CASSLGPGTGSIGAFF	NA	TRBD1	TRBJ1-1	TRBV5-6
TGTGCCAGCAGCGTAGACAACGCTGGAAACACCATATATTTT	CASSVDNAGNTIYF	NA	NA	TRBJ1-3	TRBV9
TGTGCCAGCACCGACGGGGTCCGGAGGAAAAAACTGTTTTTT	CASTDGVRRKKLFF	once	NA	TRBJ1-4	TRBV2
TGTGCCAGCAGCCCCGACACTGGTAGTGGCTATGGCTACACCTTC	CASSPDTGSGYGYTF	few	NA	TRBJ1-2	TRBV7-3
TGTGCCGTCCGCTTCTCGAGGAACACTGAAGCTTTCTTT	CAVRFSRNTEAFF	NA	NA	TRBJ1-1	TRBV19
TGTGCCACCAGCAGAGGTAGCGGGAGGGCAGTTAATGAGCAGTTCTTC	CATSRGSGRAVNEQFF	few	TRBD2	TRBJ2-1	TRBV15
TGTGCCAGCAGCTTGGGATCTGGGACAGGGAACTACGAGCAGTACTTC	CASSLGSGTGNYEQYF	NA	TRBD1	TRBJ2-7	TRBV5-6
TGCGCCAGCAGCCAAGATCGTCTAGCGGGAGAAAGCATTCAGTACTTC	CASSQDRLAGESIQYF	few	TRBD2	TRBJ2-4	TRBV4-3
TGTGCCAGCAGTTTTGCGGGTCAGCCCCAGCATTTT	CASSFAGQPQHF	few	NA	TRBJ1-5	TRBV27
TGTGCCAGCAGCTTTCACGGGGGGACCGGGGAGCTGTTTTTT	CASSFHGGTGELFF	NA	TRBD2	TRBJ2-2	TRBV7-2
TGTGCCATCAGTGAGTCGGGACAGGGCCCTATGAACACTGAAGCTTTCTTT	CAISESGQGPMNTEAFF	once	TRBD1	TRBJ1-1	TRBV10-3
TGTGCCAGCAGCCAAGGTCGTGGGGAGTGGGTCTATGGCTACACCTTC	CASSQGRGEWVYGYTF	NA	NA	TRBJ1-2	TRBV14
TGCGCCTCAGCGGGATTAGGGGGTGCGGAGACCCAGTACTTC	CASAGLGGAETQYF	NA	NA	TRBJ2-5	TRBV5-1
TGTGCCAGCAAGGGCCCCAACAGGGGTAACACTGAAGCTTTCTTT	CASKGPNRGNTEAFF	once	TRBD1	TRBJ1-1	TRBV5-4
TGTGCCAGCAGCGTCACCTCCCAACTCCGGGGCTATGGCTACACCTTC	CASSVTSQLRGYGYTF	NA	NA	TRBJ1-2	TRBV9
TGTGCCAGCAGCTTATCCGGGACCCAGTACTTC	CASSLSGTQYF	NA	NA	TRBJ2-5	TRBV7-2
TGTGCCAGTCGAGGGGGCGCAGCCACTGAAGCTTTCTTT	CASRGGAATEAFF	NA	TRBD1	TRBJ1-1	TRBV18
TGTGCCAGTAGCATTTACAGGAGCACCGGGGAGCTGTTTTTT	CASSIYRSTGELFF	NA	NA	TRBJ2-2	TRBV19
TGTGCCAGCAGCCCCCGGACAGGGACAATGAACACTGAAGCTTTCTTT	CASSPRTGTMNTEAFF	NA	TRBD1	TRBJ1-1	TRBV11-2
TGCGCCAGCGGACCGGGACAGTTGTACCAAGAGACCCAGTACTTC	CASGPGQLYQETQYF	NA	TRBD1	TRBJ2-5	TRBV5-1
TGCGCCAGCAGCCAAGATCGGGTCAGCACCTACGAGCAGTACTTC	CASSQDRVSTYEQYF	few	NA	TRBJ2-7	TRBV4-1
TGTGCCAGTAGTCTTTGGGATAGAGGGACCTACGAGCAGTACTTC	CASSLWDRGTYEQYF	few	NA	TRBJ2-7	TRBV19
TGCAGCGTTTATTTCACTAGCGGGCTTAGTAATGAGCAGTTCTTC	CSVYFTSGLSNEQFF	once	TRBD2	TRBJ2-1	TRBV29-1
TGTGCCAGCAGTGCCGGACTCTCGGGTCAGCCCCAGCATTTT	CASSAGLSGQPQHF	NA	NA	TRBJ1-5	TRBV6-1
TGTGCCAGCAGTTACTCGGCAGGTCGATCTGGAAACACCATATATTTT	CASSYSAGRSGNTIYF	once	NA	TRBJ1-3	TRBV6-5
TGTGCCCTCCGCCCTGGGGGGACCTCCTATGGCTACACCTTC	CALRPGGTSYGYTF	NA	NA	TRBJ1-2	TRBV10-3
TGTGCCAGCAGCTTAAATCGGTGGAATGAGCAGTTCTTC	CASSLNRWNEQFF	many	NA	TRBJ2-1	TRBV11-3
TGTGCCAGCAGTGTATCAGCGGGAGCTACCGGGGAGCTGTTTTTT	CASSVSAGATGELFF	NA	TRBD2	TRBJ2-2	TRBV6-4
TGTGCCAGTAAACTGGGCAATCAGCCCCAGCATTTT	CASKLGNQPQHF	NA	NA	TRBJ1-5	TRBV19
TGCGCCAGCAGCCAAGAGGCAGATAGCAATCAGCCCCAGCATTTT	CASSQEADSNQPQHF	few	NA	TRBJ1-5	TRBV4-1
TGTGCCAGCAGCGGACAGGGGAGTAATGAAAAACTGTTTTTT	CASSGQGSNEKLFF	NA	TRBD1	TRBJ1-4	TRBV9
TGTGCCAGCTCCCAGGACAGGATCCCCAATAGCAATCAGCCCCAGCATTTT	CASSQDRIPNSNQPQHF	once	TRBD1	TRBJ1-5	TRBV18
TGCGCCAGCAGCCCCATGGGGACAGCAAGAAATGAAAAACTGTTTTTT	CASSPMGTARNEKLFF	NA	TRBD1	TRBJ1-4	TRBV5-1
TGCGCCAGCCAAATTCAATCCGGGACAGGCTACGAGCAGTACTTC	CASQIQSGTGYEQYF	NA	TRBD1	TRBJ2-7	TRBV10-2
TGTGCCAGCAATCCGTTCGGGGGGGCCTACAATGAGCAGTTCTTC	CASNPFGGAYNEQFF	NA	TRBD2	TRBJ2-1	TRBV6-5
TGCGCCAGCAGCCAAACCCGGACAGGGGAAGGTAGTAATGAGCAGTTCTTC	CASSQTRTGEGSNEQFF	NA	TRBD1	TRBJ2-1	TRBV4-1
TGCAGCGTCCGGGACAGGGGGCAAACCCAGTACTTC	CSVRDRGQTQYF	NA	TRBD1	TRBJ2-5	TRBV29-1
TGTGCCAGCAGCTTATCCGGGGCAGATACGCAGTATTTT	CASSLSGADTQYF	NA	NA	TRBJ2-3	TRBV7-3
TGTGCCAGCAGTGTTTCCTCGTCCCAGTACTTC	CASSVSSSQYF	NA	NA	TRBJ2-5	TRBV2
TGTGCCAGCAGCTCTAGCGGGGGGAGGGATGAGCAGTTCTTC	CASSSSGGRDEQFF	NA	TRBD2	TRBJ2-1	TRBV7-9
TGCAGCGCGAAGGGGACTAGCGGGAGGGCTGTCGTGAATGAGCAGTTCTTC	CSAKGTSGRAVVNEQFF	NA	TRBD2	TRBJ2-1	TRBV29-1
TGTGCCAGCAGCTGGACAGAGAATCAGCCCCAGCATTTT	CASSWTENQPQHF	NA	NA	TRBJ1-5	TRBV6-1
TGTGCCAGCAGGGCCCGAACAGGGAGAGGGGATGGCTACACCTTC	CASRARTGRGDGYTF	NA	NA	TRBJ1-2	TRBV2
TGTGCCAGCGAGGGGGATGGGGCTGGGGCTTTCTTT	CASEGDGAGAFF	NA	NA	TRBJ1-1	TRBV2
TGTGCCAGTAGTATAGGCAGGGCCACTGAAGCTTTCTTT	CASSIGRATEAFF	NA	NA	TRBJ1-1	TRBV19
TGTGCCAGCAGCTCCGCCGAGGGGGTCCCTAACTATGGCTACACCTTC	CASSSAEGVPNYGYTF	NA	NA	TRBJ1-2	TRBV7-9